A single sample gave rise to the 30 T cell receptor beta chains below, sequenced in a study of cytomegalovirus exposure and HLA in healthy donors. It was with 60 Vbeta and 13 Jbeta primers that the PCR ran. The table came from immunoSEQ multiplex PCR; TCRdb's copy has only in-frame clones and leaves some out. In the table there are approximately 75,000 clones, about three quarters of which are singletons. The sequenced material came from PBMCs. The receptors were gathered from a male donor in good health and CMV-seronegative.

J is TRBJ1-5 and V is TRBV19; 10 bases agree with TRBD1. CDR1 is LNHDA and CDR2 is SQIVND in the germline V gene (reference sequence). V lost 5 bases to trimming and J lost 2 bases; unmatched junction nucleotides: 3. The CDR3 is 15 amino acids. The CDR3 protein is CASSAGTGGNQPQHF. CDR3 nucleotide sequence: TGTGCCAGTAGTGCCGGGACAGGGGGCAATCAGCCCCAGCATTTT.

The chain employs TRBV12-2 and TRBJ1-1; the DNA was not used to check the table's D call, TRBD1. TRBV12-2 is noted as a pseudogene. CDR3 size: 14 residues. The CDR3 spells CASRLDGVGAKAFF. The DNA for the CDR3 is TGTGCAAGTCGCTTAGACGGGGTGGGGGCGAAAGCTTTCTTT.

The chain combines TRBV6-6 with TRBJ2-7; D is perhaps TRBD1 (7 bases). V was cut by 0 bases and J by 3 bases, with 12 bases left in between. This CDR3 is 15 amino acids long. The germline V gene encodes CDR1 MNHNY and CDR2 SVGAGI (reference sequence). CDR3 sequence: CASSYSSRGDYEQYF. CDR3 nucleotides: TGTGCCAGCAGTTACTCGTCCAGGGGGGACTACGAGCAGTACTTC.

This clone occurred a few times. This chain links TRBV5-1 with TRBJ2-5, with D perhaps matching TRBD1 (6 bases). Germline CDR1 and CDR2: SGHRS and YFSETQ. The V end lost 0 bases, the J end lost 4 bases, and 13 bases lay between the germline ends. This CDR3 spans 15 amino acids. The CDR3 here is CASSLGQEGGETQYF. The DNA of the CDR3 is TGCGCCAGCAGCTTGGGACAGGAAGGCGGAGAGACCCAGTACTTC.

V gene TRBV4-3 combines with J gene TRBJ2-3, with no clear D. V gave up 4 bases and J gave up 4 bases, with 9 bases separating them. CDR1 is LGHNA and CDR2 is YSLEER in the germline V gene. The CDR3 is made up of 13 amino acids. CDR3 protein: CASSRAVADTQYF. The CDR3 DNA follows: TGCGCCAGCAGCCGGGCTGTGGCAGATACGCAGTATTTT.

This rearrangement joins TRBV5-1 to TRBJ2-1; 9 nucleotides match TRBD2. The CDR3 has 14 amino acids. With 1 base clipped from V and 6 bases from J, the junction kept 2 bases outside the gene matches. CDR1 SGHRS and CDR2 YFSETQ come from the germline V gene. The CDR3 DNA reads TGCGCCAGCAGCTTGAGCGGGGGGCGCAATGAGCAGTTCTTC. This translates into CASSLSGGRNEQFF.

In its sample, this clone was seen a few times. V is TRBV19 and J is TRBJ1-1, with D unclear. V lost 6 bases, J lost 0 bases, and 8 bases lay in between. CDR1 and CDR2 from the germline V gene are LNHDA and SQIVND (reference sequence). CDR3 length equals 13 residues. In DNA, the CDR3 is TGTGCCAGTAGCCAGAATATGAACACTGAAGCTTTCTTT. This sequence encodes CASSQNMNTEAFF.

The V gene is TRBV11-3, the J gene TRBJ2-7; TRBD1 aligns across 7 bases. The CDR3 sequence is 13 residues long. From germline, CDR1 is SGHNT and CDR2 YENEEA. The junction had 8 bases not matched to a gene; V was cut back by 5 bases and J by 7 bases. The DNA for the CDR3 is TGTGCCAGCAGCCCGGACAGGTCGGGTGAGCAGTACTTC. It is translated as CASSPDRSGEQYF.

The CDR3 sequence is CASSPDRVNYGYTF. For the CDR3, the DNA is TGCGCCAGCAGCCCGGACAGGGTTAACTATGGCTACACCTTC. The J gene is TRBJ1-2, the V gene TRBV5-1; 8 nucleotides agree with TRBD1. The V segment lost 4 bases and the J segment 1 base; nucleotides outside the gene matches: 3. The CDR3 runs to 14 residues. Germline V gives CDR1 SGHRS, CDR2 YFSETQ.

The rearrangement joins TRBV10-3 to TRBJ2-2, with 9 positions matching TRBD2. Germline values: CDR1 ENHRY, CDR2 SYGVKD. V was clipped by 6 bases and J by 3 bases; unmatched bases: 5. The length of the CDR3 is 15 residues. In DNA, the CDR3 is TGTGCCATCAGGGCGGGAGGGGCTCACACCGGGGAGCTGTTTTTT. Amino acid sequence: CAIRAGGAHTGELFF.

In its sample, this clone was seen a few times. The chain combines TRBV28 with TRBJ1-3; TRBD1 agrees at 9 bases. Germline V CDR1 and CDR2: MDHEN, SYDVKM. The CDR3 is 15 amino acids. V gave up 3 bases and J gave up 3 bases; unmatched junction bases: 3. The CDR3 protein is CASSFGTGIGNTIYF. CDR3 nucleotides: TGTGCCAGCAGTTTCGGGACAGGGATTGGAAACACCATATATTTT.

The V call is TRBV7-2, the J call TRBJ2-5; TRBD2 might be the D (6 bases). The CDR3 runs 14 residues. Germline V gene sequence: CDR1 SGHTA, CDR2 FQGNSA. Trimming removed 5 bases from V and 6 bases from J, with 16 bases in between. CDR3 nucleotide sequence: TGTGCCAGCAGCCCCCGGGAGTGGCTAAAGACCCAGTACTTC. Amino acids: CASSPREWLKTQYF.

This clone occurred a few times. V usage is TRBV19 and J usage is TRBJ2-7, with a tentative D call TRBD2 (5 bases). The germline V gene has CDR1 LNHDA and CDR2 SQIVND (reference sequence). There are 13 residues in the CDR3. V was shortened by 3 bases and J by 3 bases, with 9 bases between the two germline ends. For the CDR3, the DNA is TGTGCCAGTAGTATGGACGGGAACTACGAGCAGTACTTC. Encoded protein: CASSMDGNYEQYF.

A remark on this clone: At one boundary the junction diverges from the germline segment, which might be a read error. The chain joins TRBV7-9 to TRBJ1-5; D gene uncertain. The CDR3 spans 15 residues. Looked up from germline, CDR1 is SEHNR and CDR2 is FQNEAQ (reference sequence). CDR3 in DNA: TGTTCCAGCAGCACCGGCGGCGGCAGCAATCAGCCCCAGCATTTT. It translates to CSSSTGGGSNQPQHF.

This chain joins TRBV2 and TRBJ2-2; 7 positions agree with TRBD2. The CDR3 contains 14 residues. Losses at the gene ends were 7 bases for V and 4 bases for J; bases not matched to a gene: 6. The germline V gene encodes CDR1 SNHLY and CDR2 FYNNEI. CDR3 amino acids: CASKTGGGTGELFF. The CDR3 DNA reads TGTGCCAGCAAAACGGGGGGTGGCACCGGGGAGCTGTTTTTT.

In its sample, this clone was seen a few times. V is TRBV5-1 and J is TRBJ1-1, with TRBD1 identical over 8 bases. The CDR3 has 14 residues. Unmatched junction bases numbered 5, after V lost 0 bases and J lost 7 bases. From germline, CDR1 is SGHRS and CDR2 YFSETQ. CDR3 residues: CASSLETGACEAFF. The DNA of the CDR3 is TGCGCCAGCAGCTTGGAGACAGGGGCCTGTGAAGCTTTCTTT.

This chain uses TRBV4-1 with TRBJ2-3, with D possibly TRBD2 on 5 matching bases. The CDR3 has 14 residues. The V end lost 2 bases, the J end lost 6 bases, and 12 bases lay between the germline ends. Looked up from germline, CDR1 is MGHRA and CDR2 is YSYEKL. The CDR3 protein is CASSQQAGADTQYF. CDR3 DNA: TGCGCCAGCAGCCAACAGGCGGGTGCGGATACGCAGTATTTT.

In this sample, this clone turned up once. This sequence joins TRBV11-2 and TRBJ2-1, with D tentatively TRBD2 (7 bases). Germline CDR1 and CDR2: SGHAT and FQNNGV. This CDR3 comprises 16 residues. Deletions cut 1 base from V and 1 base from J, with 11 bases between. The CDR3 loop reads CASSLVGGRSYNEQFF. The DNA of the CDR3 is TGTGCCAGCAGCTTAGTCGGGGGGCGATCCTACAATGAGCAGTTCTTC.

The chain has TRBV11-3 and TRBJ2-7; 9 bases map to TRBD1. The CDR3 length is 14 residues. V was pared by 5 bases and J by 3 bases, with 5 bases of the junction left unmatched. CDR1 and CDR2 (germline): SGHNT, YENEEA. CDR3 residues: CASSPGTGFYEQYF. For the CDR3, the DNA is TGTGCCAGCAGCCCAGGGACAGGGTTCTACGAGCAGTACTTC. Drawing the rest from reference TRBV11-3 and TRBJ2-7, the complete variable domain is EAGVVQSPRYKIIEKKQPVAFWCNPISGHNTLYWYLQNLGQGPELLIRYENEEAVDDSQLPKDRFSAERLKGVDSTLKIQPAELGDSAVYLCASSPGTGFYEQYFGPGTRLTVT.

The rearrangement uses TRBV2 and TRBJ2-7; D gene unclear. Trimming shortened V by 6 bases and J by 1 base, and 13 bases separated the two germline ends. Per the germline V gene, CDR1 is SNHLY and CDR2 is FYNNEI. CDR3 length equals 14 residues. CDR3 sequence (DNA): TGTGCCAGCAGATCGTCAGGCATTTCCTACGAGCAGTACTTC. Its protein product is CASRSSGISYEQYF.

The genes are TRBV2 and TRBJ2-5; weak D call: TRBD2 (5 bases). The V and J ends lost 2 bases and 4 bases respectively, with 11 bases between them. Germline assignment: CDR1 SNHLY and CDR2 FYNNEI. The CDR3 spans 14 residues. DNA for the CDR3: TGTGCCAGCAGTGAACGGTGGGAGCGAGAGACCCAGTACTTC. Translated, it gives CASSERWERETQYF.

This chain uses TRBV27 with TRBJ2-7; D is perhaps TRBD1 (6 bases). This CDR3 is built from 14 residues. Germline V lookup: CDR1 MNHEY, CDR2 SMNVEV (reference sequence). Trimming removed 4 bases at V and 7 bases at J, with 17 bases between. CDR3 DNA: TGTGCCAGCAGTTGGAGACAGGATACGGGAGAGCAGTACTTC. It yields the protein CASSWRQDTGEQYF.

The chain recombines TRBV5-1 with TRBJ2-2, with TRBD1 identical over 8 bases. The germline gives CDR1 SGHRS, CDR2 YFSETQ. Trimming took 3 bases from V and 1 from J; bases not matched to a gene: 5. The CDR3 contains 16 residues. The CDR3 loop reads CASSSLGQGNTGELFF. DNA for the CDR3: TGCGCCAGCAGCTCTCTTGGACAGGGGAACACCGGGGAGCTGTTTTTT. The full variable domain, with the rest looked up from reference TRBV5-1 and TRBJ2-2, is KAGVTQTPRYLIKTRGQQVTLSCSPISGHRSVSWYQQTPGQGLQFLFEYFSETQRNKGNFPGRFSGRQFSNSRSEMNVSTLELGDSALYLCASSSLGQGNTGELFFGEGSRLTVL.

CDR3 nucleotide sequence: TGTGCCAGCAGCCTAAATCGGGATCCCCGCGCCGGGGAGCTGTTTTTT. It translates to CASSLNRDPRAGELFF. The rearrangement joins TRBV7-3 to TRBJ2-2; tentatively, D is TRBD2 (5 bases). CDR3 length: 16 residues. Germline V gives CDR1 SGHTA, CDR2 FQGTGA. The V gene lost 5 bases and the J gene lost 6 bases, with 19 bases spanning the gap. The complete variable domain, with remaining parts taken from reference TRBV7-3 and TRBJ2-2, reads GAGVSQTPSNKVTEKGKYVELRCDPISGHTALYWYRQSLGQGPEFLIYFQGTGAADDSGLPNDRFFAVRPEGSVSTLKIQRTERGDSAVYLCASSLNRDPRAGELFFGEGSRLTVL.

The chain joins TRBV6-1 to TRBJ2-1; TRBD2 matches at 11 bases. The CDR3 runs to 19 residues. V shed 3 bases, J shed 7 bases, and the junction held 17 bases outside the gene matches. CDR1 MNHNS and CDR2 SASEGT come from the germline V gene. The CDR3 loop is CASSDSRETSGMRENEQFF. For the CDR3, the DNA is TGTGCCAGCAGTGATTCCCGGGAGACTAGCGGGATGAGAGAAAATGAGCAGTTCTTC.

The V and J genes are TRBV9 and TRBJ2-7, with a weak D call TRBD1 (5 bases). Trimming left V 0 bases short and J 2 bases short, with 12 bases between. There are 15 residues in the CDR3. CDR1 is SGDLS, CDR2 YYNGEE, per germline. CDR3 DNA sequence: TGTGCCAGCAGCGTAGGGCAGGGTAACACCTACGAGCAGTACTTC. This encodes CASSVGQGNTYEQYF.

The J gene is TRBJ1-3, the V gene TRBV12-5; maybe TRBD1 (5 bases). Looked up from germline, CDR1 is LGHNT and CDR2 is FRNRAP. The CDR3 extends over 15 amino acids. The V and J ends lost 5 bases and 2 bases respectively, with 13 bases between them. The CDR3, as DNA: TGTGCTAGTGGTCGGGGGGATTTGGCTGGAAACACCATATATTTT. Translation: CASGRGDLAGNTIYF.

The gene calls are TRBV28 and TRBJ2-5; the match to TRBD2 covers 14 bases. CDR1 and CDR2 (germline): MDHEN, SYDVKM. With 6 bases clipped from V and 4 bases from J, the junction kept 10 bases outside the gene matches. The CDR3 extends over 17 amino acids. The DNA for the CDR3 is TGTGCCAGCAGAGGGACTAGCGGGAGTCGGTTGTTAGAGACCCAGTACTTC. Amino acid sequence: CASRGTSGSRLLETQYF.

This chain links TRBV11-3 with TRBJ1-1, with D possibly being TRBD1 (5 bases). The CDR3 extends over 18 amino acids. The germline V gene encodes CDR1 SGHNT and CDR2 YENEEA. Trimming shortened V by 6 bases and J by 1 base, and 24 bases separated the two germline ends. CDR3 DNA sequence: TGTGCCAGCAGTCCCGGTACCGGACGGGGGTCGGAGAACACTGAAGCTTTCTTT. Amino acids: CASSPGTGRGSENTEAFF.

The rearrangement joins TRBV11-2 to TRBJ1-4; D gene ambiguous. The CDR3 is 15 amino acids. Germline V gene data show CDR1 as SGHAT and CDR2 as FQNNGV. Between the trimmed V and J ends, which lost 2 bases and 3 bases, there was a span of 10 bases. CDR3 nucleotides: TGTGCCAGCAGCTTATCAACGGGGTCTAATGAAAAACTGTTTTTT. It codes for CASSLSTGSNEKLFF.